This T cell receptor beta chain was documented in a study of T-cell memory formation after mild COVID-19. Study results and limitations: For second-wave clones that peaked at day 37, SARS-CoV-2 specificity went unverified.

Only a few counts were recorded for this clonotype. Its antigen is unknown. CDR1 is SGHTA and CDR2 is FQGNSA in the germline V gene. This CDR3 region has 12 residues. Deletions cut 3 bases from V and 10 bases from J, with 7 bases between. A single record per CDR3 protein comes from TCRdb applying MiXCR to the 5' RACE reads. Of approximately 260,000 distinct CDR3 sequences in the sample, less than 20% were seen once. The sequencing input was PBMCs or a T cell subset sorted from them (not recorded which). This chain connects TRBV7-2 to TRBJ1-6; D uncertain. This sequence was found in a man between 18 and 29 years old who had mild COVID-19 (a few samples of this study predate the infection). Cell type and time point are not known. CDR3 in DNA: TGTGCCAGCAGCTTCGGGTGGTCACCCCTCCACTTT. It translates to CASSFGWSPLHF.